The 29 T cell receptor beta chains given below trace back to one sample, sequenced in a study of blood T cells in healthy people across ages. Next came a second PCR, run for about 7 to 12 cycles, which used a sample-barcoded 5' primer along with a J-beta primer mix. One entry per CDR3 protein results from TCRdb running MiXCR on the 5' RACE reads. The data hold approximately 780,000 distinct CDR3 sequences, with about 26% observed a single time. Separately, the same data were catalogued under a study of T cells of mothers and their children.

The sequencing sample was made of blood. Source of these receptors: a boy between 10 and 17 years old in good health.

This clonotype was recorded a few times. The V call is TRBV7-2, the J call TRBJ1-1, with a tentative D call TRBD1 (5 bases). The CDR3 loop spans 13 amino acids. V was cut by 1 base and J by 7 bases, with 10 bases left in between. From germline, CDR1 is SGHTA and CDR2 FQGNSA. CDR3 DNA sequence: TGTGCCAGCAGCTTAGTATGGGGGGGTGAAGCTTTCTTT. Its translation is CASSLVWGGEAFF.

In its sample, this clonotype was seen a few times. This sequence joins TRBV4-1 and TRBJ1-5; D not resolved. Trimming removed 0 bases at V and 5 bases at J, with 26 bases between. This CDR3 contains 20 residues. CDR1 and CDR2 from the germline V gene are MGHRA and YSYEKL. As DNA, the CDR3 is TGCGCCAGCAGCCAAGAGAGCTATGCGTACAGAGGGTTCGGGGATCAGCCCCAGCATTTT. Residues: CASSQESYAYRGFGDQPQHF.

In this sample, this clonotype turned up a few times. The V and J genes are TRBV9 and TRBJ2-2, with TRBD1 as a possible D gene (5 bases). The CDR3 runs 15 residues. From germline, CDR1 is SGDLS and CDR2 YYNGEE. The V and J ends lost 3 bases and 4 bases respectively, with 13 bases between them. CDR3 bases: TGTGCCAGCAGCGCCCCGGCAGACAGCACCGGGGAGCTGTTTTTT. Translation: CASSAPADSTGELFF. Full variable domain (rest looked up from reference TRBV9 and TRBJ2-2): DSGVTQTPKHLITATGQRVTLRCSPRSGDLSVYWYQQSLDQGLQFLIQYYNGEERAKGNILERFSAQQFPDLHSELNLSSLELGDSALYFCASSAPADSTGELFFGEGSRLTVL.

This clonotype was seen only a few times. The chain is built from TRBV11-2 and TRBJ2-5, with D unclear. Trimming left V 2 bases short and J 3 bases short, with 7 bases between. The CDR3 loop spans 13 amino acids. CDR1 is SGHAT and CDR2 is FQNNGV in the germline V gene. Here the CDR3 reads CASSLKLKETQYF. In DNA form, the CDR3 reads TGTGCCAGCAGCTTAAAGTTAAAAGAGACCCAGTACTTC.

The V and J genes are TRBV6-1 and TRBJ1-2; no clear D gene. This CDR3 region has 12 residues. The V end was cut by 11 bases, the J end by 5 bases, with 15 bases between. Germline V gene sequence: CDR1 MNHNS, CDR2 SASEGT. This CDR3 is CAEGRSDYGYTF. The CDR3 nucleotides are TGTGCCGAGGGCAGGTCTGATTATGGCTACACCTTC.

With regard to this clonotype: This may be a read error: a much more frequent sequence differs by one nucleotide. Here the CDR3 DNA reads TGCGCCAGCAGCTTGGTCCCGGGGGGGGAAGAGACCCAGTACTTC. Protein product: CASSLVPGGEETQYF. This sequence joins TRBV5-1 and TRBJ2-5; 8 positions match TRBD2. Trimming removed 0 bases from V and 3 bases from J; junction bases left unmatched: 4. The CDR3 contains 15 residues. Germline V CDR1 and CDR2: SGHRS, YFSETQ.

The table lists this clonotype with a few counts. V gene TRBV18 combines with J gene TRBJ2-1, with 8 bases identical to TRBD2. The J call is doubtful: the DNA matches TRBJ2-7 better. Per germline, CDR1 KGHSH and CDR2 LQKENI. The CDR3 spans 14 residues. The CDR3 DNA reads TGTGCCAGCTCACCTCTCCGGGAGGGCTACGAGCAGTACTTC. Translation: CASSPLREGYEQYF.

This clonotype appeared a few times. The CDR3 sequence is CSADSGVGEKLFF. DNA for the CDR3: TGCAGTGCCGACTCAGGGGTTGGTGAAAAACTGTTTTTT. The chain joins TRBV20-1 to TRBJ1-4; D may be TRBD1 (6 bases). This CDR3 has 13 residues. The V gene's germline CDR1 is DFQATT and CDR2 SNEGSKA (reference sequence). Trimming removed 6 bases from V and 7 bases from J, with 15 bases in between.

This clonotype was seen repeatedly, ten times or more. V and J are TRBV7-6 and TRBJ1-4; 9 nucleotides line up with TRBD1. The CDR3 extends over 15 amino acids. Germline assignment: CDR1 SGHVS and CDR2 FNYEAQ. V shed 6 bases, J shed 5 bases, and the junction held 7 bases outside the gene matches. This CDR3 is CASSYTGTGNEKLFF. The CDR3 DNA follows: TGTGCCAGCAGTTACACCGGGACAGGGAATGAAAAACTGTTTTTT.

Comment on this clonotype: The junction differs from germline at one of its ends, possibly a read error. The rearrangement links TRBV11-2 to TRBJ2-5; no firm D call. The CDR3 length is 14 residues. Germline V gene lookup returns CDR1 SGHAT and CDR2 FQNNGV. CDR3 loop: CASSFGRLSMARNF. The DNA for the CDR3 is TGTGCCAGCAGCTTCGGACGGCTTTCAATGGCACGGAACTTC.

The chain employs TRBV5-1 and TRBJ1-1; possibly TRBD1 for D (5 bases). The CDR3 extends over 15 amino acids. V was shortened by 5 bases and J by 0 bases, with 14 bases between the two germline ends. Germline CDR1 reads SGHRS; CDR2 reads YFSETQ. CDR3 sequence (DNA): TGCGCCAGCAGTTCGACGACGGGACTGAACACTGAAGCTTTCTTT. It specifies CASSSTTGLNTEAFF. Together with reference TRBV5-1 and TRBJ1-1, the CDR3 gives the full variable domain: KAGVTQTPRYLIKTRGQQVTLSCSPISGHRSVSWYQQTPGQGLQFLFEYFSETQRNKGNFPGRFSGRQFSNSRSEMNVSTLELGDSALYLCASSSTTGLNTEAFFGQGTRLTVV.

V is TRBV5-1 and J is TRBJ2-5, with D unresolved. Trimming took off 3 bases at V and 5 bases at J, with 11 bases between the two ends. Germline assignment: CDR1 SGHRS and CDR2 YFSETQ. The CDR3 spans 13 residues. The CDR3 reads CASSSNERETQYF. CDR3 nucleotide sequence: TGCGCCAGCAGCTCGAACGAGAGGGAGACCCAGTACTTC.

Only a few counts were recorded for this clonotype. The chain uses TRBV27 and TRBJ2-1; a weak D match, TRBD1 (5 bases). Germline lookup yields CDR1 MNHEY and CDR2 SMNVEV (reference sequence). CDR3 length: 14 amino acids. Deletions cut 7 bases from V and 3 bases from J, with 13 bases between. As DNA, the CDR3 is TGTGCCAGCACTCCTCGTAGGGGCTACAATGAGCAGTTCTTC. Its translation is CASTPRRGYNEQFF.

This clonotype was picked up a small number of times. The chain couples TRBV28 to TRBJ1-2, with 10 bases lining up with TRBD1. Germline V gene lookup returns CDR1 MDHEN and CDR2 SYDVKM. This CDR3 spans 15 amino acids. Trimming removed 3 bases from V and 4 bases from J; junction bases left unmatched: 5. The CDR3 sequence: CASSFIRDRGYGYTF. The CDR3 nucleotides are TGTGCCAGCAGTTTTATAAGGGACAGGGGCTATGGCTACACCTTC.

This clonotype occurred a few times. The rearrangement joins TRBV12-3 or TRBV12-4 to TRBJ1-3; D uncertain. The CDR3 has 15 residues. Trimming took 2 bases from V and 3 from J, leaving 11 bases between them. The CDR3 DNA sequence: TGTGCCAGCAGTTTAATGAAGGCGGGTGGAAACACCATATATTTT. Protein: CASSLMKAGGNTIYF.

This clonotype was observed a handful of times. This chain uses TRBV29-1 with TRBJ2-5; possibly TRBD2 for D (6 bases). This CDR3 is built from 14 residues. The V and J ends lost 5 bases and 3 bases respectively, with 16 bases between them. Germline loops: CDR1 SQVTM, CDR2 ANQGSEA. CDR3 in DNA: TGCAGCGTTCATAAGCGGGCACGTGAAGAGACCCAGTACTTC. This gives the protein CSVHKRAREETQYF.

This chain uses TRBV5-1 with TRBJ1-2; the D gene is possibly TRBD1 (6 bases). The CDR3 has 16 residues. Germline V CDR1 and CDR2: SGHRS, YFSETQ. V shed 4 bases and J shed 1 base, with 17 bases lying between them. CDR3 in DNA: TGCGCCAGCAGCAGATTGACAGGAGCGAGTAACTATGGCTACACCTTC. Protein product: CASSRLTGASNYGYTF.

Worth noting for this clonotype: The junction and the germline gene differ at one end; a read error may be behind it. V and J are TRBV7-2 and TRBJ2-7, with TRBD2 identical over 9 bases. The germline V gene has CDR1 SGHTA and CDR2 FQGNSA. The CDR3 has 14 amino acids. The CDR3 region is CANSLPSGKYEQYF. The CDR3 DNA is TGTGCCAACAGCTTACCTAGCGGGAAATACGAGCAGTACTTC.

This clonotype was observed a handful of times. This rearrangement joins TRBV18 to TRBJ1-1, with 10 bases identical to TRBD1. J gave up 6 bases and V 3 bases, and 4 bases lay outside the gene matches. Germline lookup yields CDR1 KGHSH and CDR2 LQKENI. The CDR3 runs to 14 residues. CDR3 nucleotide sequence: TGTGCCAGCTCACCCCGGGACAGGGGTTCTGAAGCTTTCTTT. Amino acids: CASSPRDRGSEAFF.

This clonotype was counted a few times. The rearrangement uses TRBV10-1 and TRBJ2-5; D is possibly TRBD1 or TRBD2 (6 bases each). Trimming left V 2 bases short and J 7 bases short, with 11 bases between. The germline V gene encodes CDR1 WNHNN and CDR2 SYGVQD (reference sequence). This CDR3 contains 13 residues. The CDR3 region is CASSETGRGTQYF. The CDR3 nucleotides are TGCGCCAGCAGTGAGACAGGGCGGGGGACCCAGTACTTC.

The gene calls are TRBV6-5 and TRBJ1-1, with TRBD1 as a possible D gene (5 bases). The V end was cut by 2 bases, the J end by 0 bases, with 7 bases between. In germline, CDR1 is MNHEY, CDR2 SVGAGI. The length of the CDR3 is 14 residues. The CDR3 spells CASSYGGVNTEAFF. The DNA of the CDR3 is TGTGCCAGCAGTTACGGGGGTGTGAACACTGAAGCTTTCTTT.

Only a few counts were recorded for this clonotype. One end of the junction does not line up with germline, which may come from a read error. This chain uses TRBV7-7 with TRBJ2-5, with TRBD1 identical over 7 bases. CDR1 is SSHAT and CDR2 is FNYEAQ in the germline V gene (reference sequence). The CDR3 spans 15 residues. The CDR3 spells CASSLGGTYQETQYF. CDR3 DNA: TGTGCTAGCAGCTTAGGGGGCACCTACCAAGAGACCCAGTACTTC.

The J gene is TRBJ2-6, the V gene TRBV7-9, with D uncertain. This CDR3 is 15 amino acids long. Germline CDR1 reads SEHNR; CDR2 reads FQNEAQ (reference sequence). Trimming took 4 bases from V and 4 from J, leaving 11 bases between them. The CDR3 loop is CASSYGPTGANVLTF. The CDR3 bases are TGTGCCAGCAGCTATGGACCCACCGGGGCCAACGTCCTGACTTTC. The full variable domain, with the rest looked up from reference TRBV7-9 and TRBJ2-6, is DTGVSQNPRHKITKRGQNVTFRCDPISEHNRLYWYRQTLGQGPEFLTYFQNEAQLEKSRLLSDRFSAERPKGSFSTLEIQRTEQGDSAMYLCASSYGPTGANVLTFGAGSRLTVL.

The chain links TRBV29-1 to TRBJ1-1; a weak D match, TRBD1 (6 bases). The germline gives CDR1 SQVTM, CDR2 ANQGSEA. The CDR3 runs 14 residues. V was pared by 5 bases and J by 5 bases, with 18 bases between. CDR3 loop: CSVSLGGAGTEAFF. Here the CDR3 DNA reads TGCAGCGTTTCACTCGGGGGCGCAGGTACTGAAGCTTTCTTT. Drawing the rest from reference TRBV29-1 and TRBJ1-1, the complete variable domain is SAVISQKPSRDICQRGTSLTIQCQVDSQVTMMFWYRQQPGQSLTLIATANQGSEATYESGFVIDKFPISRPNLTFSTLTVSNMSPEDSSIYLCSVSLGGAGTEAFFGQGTRLTVV.

The DNA for the CDR3 is TGTGCCAGCAGTGGGGCGCTGGGGCCCTACGAGCAGTACTTC. Encoded protein: CASSGALGPYEQYF. The chain is built from TRBV27 and TRBJ2-5; the D gene is possibly TRBD1 (5 bases). TRBJ2-7 explains the end of the DNA better; the J call may be wrong. Germline CDR1 MNHEY, CDR2 SMNVEV (reference sequence). The CDR3 spans 14 residues.

This clonotype was counted only a few times. This chain joins TRBV20-1 and TRBJ2-5; D is tentatively TRBD1 or TRBD2 (5 bases each). Trimming left V 3 bases short and J 1 base short, with 12 bases between. This CDR3 contains 14 residues. The V gene's germline CDR1 is DFQATT and CDR2 SNEGSKA (reference sequence). The CDR3, as DNA: TGCAGTGCTAGGAAGCCGGGGACCCAAGAGACCCAGTACTTC. This gives the protein CSARKPGTQETQYF.

This clonotype was picked up a small number of times. The chain links TRBV12-3 or TRBV12-4 to TRBJ2-5, with 9 bases aligning to TRBD2. J gave up 2 bases and V 9 bases, and 7 bases lay outside the gene matches. The CDR3 contains 14 residues. In DNA, the CDR3 is TGTGCCAGTCAGGCGGGAGGGTATCAAGAGACCCAGTACTTC. Translation gives CASQAGGYQETQYF.

V is TRBV5-1 and J is TRBJ1-4, with D uncertain. Germline V lookup: CDR1 SGHRS, CDR2 YFSETQ. The length of the CDR3 is 14 residues. V shed 3 bases and J shed 0 bases, with 6 bases lying between them. CDR3 DNA: TGCGCCAGCAGCTCACGGCCAACTAATGAAAAACTGTTTTTT. It specifies CASSSRPTNEKLFF. The variable domain in full, with the rest retrieved from reference TRBV5-1 and TRBJ1-4, is KAGVTQTPRYLIKTRGQQVTLSCSPISGHRSVSWYQQTPGQGLQFLFEYFSETQRNKGNFPGRFSGRQFSNSRSEMNVSTLELGDSALYLCASSSRPTNEKLFFGSGTQLSVL.

The V gene is TRBV12-3 or TRBV12-4, the J gene TRBJ1-4; TRBD1 agrees at 7 bases. This CDR3 is built from 15 residues. After removal of 4 bases from V and 8 bases from J, the junction contained 10 bases not matched to a gene. DNA for the CDR3: TGTGCCAGCAGTTCCTCCGGGACAGACCGCGAAAAACTGTTTTTT. Translating gives CASSSSGTDREKLFF.